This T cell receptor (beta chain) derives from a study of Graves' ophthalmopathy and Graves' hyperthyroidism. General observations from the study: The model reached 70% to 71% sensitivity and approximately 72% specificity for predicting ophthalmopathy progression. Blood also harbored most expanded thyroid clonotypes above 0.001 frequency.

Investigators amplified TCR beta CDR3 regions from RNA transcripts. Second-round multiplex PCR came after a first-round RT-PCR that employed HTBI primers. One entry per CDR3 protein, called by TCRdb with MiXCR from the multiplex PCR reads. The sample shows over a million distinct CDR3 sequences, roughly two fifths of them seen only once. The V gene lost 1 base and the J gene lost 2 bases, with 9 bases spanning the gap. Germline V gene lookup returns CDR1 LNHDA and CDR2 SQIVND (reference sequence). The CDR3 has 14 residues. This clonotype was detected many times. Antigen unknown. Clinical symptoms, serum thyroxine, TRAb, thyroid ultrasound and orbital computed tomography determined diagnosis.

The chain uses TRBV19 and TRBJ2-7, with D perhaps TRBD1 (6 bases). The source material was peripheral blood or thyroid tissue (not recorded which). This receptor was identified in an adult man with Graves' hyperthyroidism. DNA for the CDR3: TGTGCCAGTAGTATAGGAGGGGGAACCTACGAGCAGTACTTC. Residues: CASSIGGGTYEQYF.